This TCR beta chain was sequenced for a study of identical twins. Study findings and constraints: Invariant MAIT and iNKT cells may have partly biased zero-insertion analyses. With abundant cord blood beta clonotypes, insertions were fewer; memory repertoires showed no such pattern. Weaker excess sharing between twins was seen in beta out-of-frame sequences.

Germline CDR1 reads SGDLS; CDR2 reads YYNGEE. The CDR3 length is 16 residues. The V end was cut by 0 bases, the J end by 0 bases, with 10 bases between. This clonotype was seen repeatedly, ten times or more. Its antigen is currently unknown. One entry per CDR3 protein, called by TCRdb with MiXCR from the 5' RACE reads. This sample has hundreds of thousands of distinct CDR3 sequences, with over 8.5% found just once. This sample was also put to use in a study of yellow fever vaccine responses in identical twins. That report notes: Each twin's T cell response to the vaccine was reported to look partly convergent and partly personalized.

The clonotype comes from a young woman in good health. The sequencing input was PBMCs. The chain carries TRBV9 and TRBJ2-1; tentatively, D is TRBD2 (6 bases). Here the CDR3 DNA reads TGTGCCAGCAGCGTAGTCGCGGGAACCTCCTACAATGAGCAGTTCTTC. It is translated as CASSVVAGTSYNEQFF.